This T cell receptor beta chain is from a study of T cell repertoires in cytomegalovirus infection. A single count supports this clonotype. Its antigen is undetermined. TCRdb independently ran MiXCR on the reads; one entry per CDR3 protein. This sample yields about 150,000 distinct CDR3 sequences, of which 25% to 35% are seen a single time; around half belongs to the top ten. This sequence originates from a human donor in good health (CMV status not recorded). Some clones in this sample may be carry-over from other donors' samples. This sample comprised CD8+ T cells from cultured PBMCs, obtained from culture after CMV antigen stimulation.

The DNA for the CDR3 is TGTGCCAGCAGCTTAGATGACCCCTACGAGCAGTACTTC. Translating gives CASSLDDPYEQYF. This chain joins TRBV11-2 and TRBJ2-7; D is undetermined. The CDR3 sequence is 13 residues long. Germline assignment: CDR1 SGHAT and CDR2 FQNNGV. The germline V and J ends were trimmed by 0 bases and 2 bases, with 5 bases remaining between them. Supplemented by reference TRBV11-2 and TRBJ2-7, the full variable domain reads EAGVAQSPRYKIIEKRQSVAFWCNPISGHATLYWYQQILGQGPKLLIQFQNNGVVDDSQLPKDRFSAERLKGVDSTLKIQPAKLEDSAVYLCASSLDDPYEQYFGPGTRLTVT.